The sequence of this T cell receptor beta chain was determined in a study of beta chain features in type 1 diabetes. The study, taken as a whole, reports: cDNA-based reads could over-represent cells with high TCR expression. For Type 1 diabetes patients, all four CD4+ subsets carried TCRB CDR3s that were moderately but significantly shorter.

Reverse transcription of all isolated RNA meant that expressed TCRB transcripts were sequenced. Generated by immunoSEQ multiplex PCR, the TCRdb table keeps only in-frame clones and is missing some. The sample contains about 400,000 clones, around an eighth of which appear only once. Trimming cost V 1 base and J 7 bases, with 13 bases left between them. There are 14 residues in the CDR3. Germline loops: CDR1 KGHSH, CDR2 LQKENI. In the case of this clone: Its antigen is unidentified.

The V gene is TRBV18, the J gene TRBJ1-1, with a tentative D call TRBD1 (6 bases). The TCR sequence derives from a woman in her late teens or twenties with type 1 diabetes. Sequencing was performed on naive CD4+ T cells from blood. CDR3 loop: CASSPRDISFEAFF. CDR3 DNA sequence: TGTGCCAGCTCACCACGGGACATCTCCTTTGAAGCTTTCTTT. Combining the CDR3 with reference TRBV18 and TRBJ1-1 gives the whole variable domain NAGVMQNPRHLVRRRGQEARLRCSPMKGHSHVYWYRQLPEEGLKFMVYLQKENIIDESGMPKERFSAEFPKEGPSILRIQQVVRGDSAAYFCASSPRDISFEAFFGQGTRLTVV.